Sequencing of this T cell receptor (beta chain) was carried out in a study of cytomegalovirus exposure and HLA in healthy donors. The PCR was carried out with 60 Vbeta primers and 13 Jbeta primers. Sequenced by immunoSEQ multiplex PCR; TCRdb stores in-frame clones only, minus some. The table shows more than 100,000 clones, with approximately 79% occurring only once. About this clone: What it binds is not known.

The CDR3 is 16 residues long. From germline, CDR1 is MNHEY and CDR2 SMNVEV (reference sequence). V trimming: 7 bases; J trimming: 4 bases; junction bases outside the gene matches: 11. Study-wide results and caveats: As confirmed in vitro, three CMV-associated chains were specific for CMV antigens. Most likely, a cluster of highly shared sequence variants arose as a sequencing artifact. With later analysis, a missense DCLRE1C variant became linked to TCR beta V- and J-gene trimming.

The J gene is TRBJ2-5, the V gene TRBV27; 11 bases map to TRBD1. Sequencing was carried out using PBMCs. The origin of this receptor is a man aged 45-65 years in good health and CMV-seropositive. The CDR3 here is CASNPTGQGVGETQYF. CDR3 nucleotide sequence: TGTGCCAGCAACCCGACGGGACAGGGGGTTGGAGAGACCCAGTACTTC.